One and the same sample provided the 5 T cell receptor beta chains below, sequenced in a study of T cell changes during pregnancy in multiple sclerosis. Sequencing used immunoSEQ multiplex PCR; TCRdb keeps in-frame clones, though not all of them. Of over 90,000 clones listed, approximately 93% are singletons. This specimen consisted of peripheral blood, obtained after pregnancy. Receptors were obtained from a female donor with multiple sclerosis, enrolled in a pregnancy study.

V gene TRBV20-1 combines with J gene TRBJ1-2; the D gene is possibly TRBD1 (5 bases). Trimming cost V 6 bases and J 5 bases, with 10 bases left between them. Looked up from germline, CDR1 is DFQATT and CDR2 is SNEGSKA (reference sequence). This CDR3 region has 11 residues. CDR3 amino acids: CSAPRQYGYTF. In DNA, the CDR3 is TGCAGTGCCCCACGACAGTATGGCTACACCTTC.

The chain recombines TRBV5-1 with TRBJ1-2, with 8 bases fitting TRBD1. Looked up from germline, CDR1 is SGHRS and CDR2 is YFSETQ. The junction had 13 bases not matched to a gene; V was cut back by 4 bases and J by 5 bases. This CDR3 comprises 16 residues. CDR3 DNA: TGCGCCAGCAGCCCCGGACAGGGAGCCAGATCTTATGGCTACACCTTC. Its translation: CASSPGQGARSYGYTF.

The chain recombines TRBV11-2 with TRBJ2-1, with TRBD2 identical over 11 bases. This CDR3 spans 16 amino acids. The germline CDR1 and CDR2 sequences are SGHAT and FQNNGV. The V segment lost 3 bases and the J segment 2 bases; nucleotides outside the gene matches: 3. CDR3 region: CASSLTSGTTYNEQFF. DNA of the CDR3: TGTGCCAGCAGCTTGACTAGCGGGACGACCTACAATGAGCAGTTCTTC. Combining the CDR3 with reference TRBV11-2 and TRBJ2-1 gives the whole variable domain EAGVAQSPRYKIIEKRQSVAFWCNPISGHATLYWYQQILGQGPKLLIQFQNNGVVDDSQLPKDRFSAERLKGVDSTLKIQPAKLEDSAVYLCASSLTSGTTYNEQFFGPGTRLTVL.

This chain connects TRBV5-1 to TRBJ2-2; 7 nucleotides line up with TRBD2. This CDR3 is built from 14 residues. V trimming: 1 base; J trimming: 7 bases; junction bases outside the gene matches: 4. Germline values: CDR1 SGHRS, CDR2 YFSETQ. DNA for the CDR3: TGCGCCAGCAGCTTGTTCGGGGGGAGCGGGGAGCTGTTTTTT. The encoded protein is CASSLFGGSGELFF. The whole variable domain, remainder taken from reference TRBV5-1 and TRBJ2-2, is KAGVTQTPRYLIKTRGQQVTLSCSPISGHRSVSWYQQTPGQGLQFLFEYFSETQRNKGNFPGRFSGRQFSNSRSEMNVSTLELGDSALYLCASSLFGGSGELFFGEGSRLTVL.

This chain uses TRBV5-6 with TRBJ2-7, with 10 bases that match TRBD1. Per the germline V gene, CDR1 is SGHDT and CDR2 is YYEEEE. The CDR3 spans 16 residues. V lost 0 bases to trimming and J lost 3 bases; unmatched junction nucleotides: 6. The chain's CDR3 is CASSLVGDRGSYEQYF. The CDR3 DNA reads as TGTGCCAGCAGCTTGGTTGGGGACAGGGGAAGCTACGAGCAGTACTTC.